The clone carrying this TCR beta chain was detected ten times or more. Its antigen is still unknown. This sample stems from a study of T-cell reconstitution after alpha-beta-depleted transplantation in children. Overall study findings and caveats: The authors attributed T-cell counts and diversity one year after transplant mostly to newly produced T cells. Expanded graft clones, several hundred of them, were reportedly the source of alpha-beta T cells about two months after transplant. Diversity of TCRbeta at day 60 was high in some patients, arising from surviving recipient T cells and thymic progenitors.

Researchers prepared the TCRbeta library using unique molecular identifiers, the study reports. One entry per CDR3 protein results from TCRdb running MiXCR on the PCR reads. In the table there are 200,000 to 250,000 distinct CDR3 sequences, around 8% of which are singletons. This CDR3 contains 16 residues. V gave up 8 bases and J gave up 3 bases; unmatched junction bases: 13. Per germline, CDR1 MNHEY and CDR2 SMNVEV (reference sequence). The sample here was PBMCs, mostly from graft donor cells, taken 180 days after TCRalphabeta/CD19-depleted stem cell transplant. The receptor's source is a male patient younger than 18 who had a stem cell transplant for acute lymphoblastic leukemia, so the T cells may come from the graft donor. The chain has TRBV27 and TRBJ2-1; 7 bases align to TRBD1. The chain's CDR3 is CASGSPKTGVYNEQFF. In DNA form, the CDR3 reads TGTGCCAGCGGCTCCCCAAAAACAGGGGTCTACAATGAGCAGTTCTTC.